A selection of T cell receptor beta chains follows, all from one sample in a study of Graves' ophthalmopathy and Graves' hyperthyroidism. TCRdb re-analysed the multiplex PCR reads in MiXCR, keeping a single row per CDR3 protein. The table lists 1 million to 1.3 million distinct CDR3 sequences, less than 45% of them singletons, with around 10% in the top ten. The specimen sequenced was peripheral blood or thyroid tissue (not recorded which). The receptor source for this set is an adult man with Graves' hyperthyroidism. Each CDR3 is given with its conserved first and last residue. Each record gives: V gene, D gene, clone size, J gene, CDR3 protein, CDR3 DNA. The D gene is left open where the match is weak. The size entry is marked missing in some rows and otherwise reads once, few, many or a size class.

>TRBV10-3|TRBD1|-|TRBJ2-5
CASSDPGQQETQYF
TGTGCCAGCAGTGATCCGGGACAGCAAGAGACCCAGTACTTC
>TRBV2|-|-|TRBJ2-7
CASSIVNYEQYF
TGTGCCAGCAGTATTGTGAACTATGAGCAGTACTTC
>TRBV5-8|TRBD2|-|TRBJ2-2
CASSTGLGAGGTTGELFF
TGTGCCAGCAGCACGGGTCTCGGCGCGGGAGGGACCACCGGGGAGCTGTTTTTT
>TRBV10-3|-|once|TRBJ1-2
CAISDGRGMGAYTF
TGTGCCATCAGTGACGGAAGGGGAATGGGAGCCTACACCTTC
>TRBV30|-|-|TRBJ1-1
CAWSLQGGAFF
TGTGCCTGGAGTCTCCAGGGCGGCGCTTTCTTT
>TRBV5-4|TRBD1|-|TRBJ1-2
CASSRDRGSPSYGYTF
TGTGCCAGCAGTCGGGACAGGGGTAGTCCTAGCTATGGCTACACCTTC
>TRBV10-2|-|few|TRBJ2-7
CASSDSGHSYEQYF
TGCGCCAGCAGTGACTCCGGGCATTCCTACGAGCAGTACTTC
>TRBV10-3|-|-|TRBJ1-1
CAISGTGTEAFF
TGTGCCATCAGTGGGACGGGCACTGAAGCTTTCTTT
>TRBV12-3/TRBV12-4|-|-|TRBJ2-7
CAGSLVLTAKLYEQYF
TGTGCCGGCAGTTTAGTTCTAACAGCAAAACTCTACGAGCAGTACTTC
>TRBV4-2|-|-|TRBJ2-7
CASSHQVSERYF
TGTGCCAGCAGCCACCAGGTTTCCGAGCGGTACTTC
>TRBV6-5|TRBD2|many|TRBJ2-5
CASSRLAGDQETQYF
TGTGCCAGCAGCCGACTAGCGGGGGATCAAGAGACCCAGTACTTC
>TRBV7-2|TRBD2|-|TRBJ2-7
CASMRGAFTYEQYF
TGTGCCAGCATGCGGGGGGCCTTTACCTACGAGCAGTACTTC
>TRBV20-1|TRBD1|-|TRBJ1-5
CSARTDRESQPQHF
TGCAGTGCTAGGACGGACAGGGAAAGTCAGCCCCAGCATTTT
>TRBV10-3|-|-|TRBJ2-1
CAIRATDTYNEQFF
TGTGCCATCAGGGCGACTGACACTTACAATGAGCAGTTCTTC
>TRBV20-1|-|-|TRBJ2-7
CSVPGSSYEQYF
TGCAGTGTTCCGGGGAGCTCCTACGAGCAGTACTTC
>TRBV10-3|-|many|TRBJ1-2
CAIRREGSGYTF
TGTGCCATCAGGAGGGAGGGTTCCGGCTACACCTTC
>TRBV10-3|TRBD1|many|TRBJ1-5
CAISNPDREGQPQHF
TGTGCCATCAGTAACCCGGACAGGGAAGGTCAGCCCCAGCATTTT
>TRBV5-4|-|-|TRBJ2-5
CASSWKDLQETQYF
TGTGCCAGCAGCTGGAAGGACCTACAAGAGACCCAGTACTTC
>TRBV10-2|-|once|TRBJ2-5
CASSPPRGRQKETQYF
TGTGCCAGCAGTCCACCTCGTGGTCGGCAGAAAGAGACCCAGTACTTC
>TRBV12-3/TRBV12-4|TRBD1|-|TRBJ1-2
CASSSLAGQGHGYTF
TGTGCCAGCAGTTCCCTGGCCGGACAGGGACATGGCTACACCTTC
>TRBV25-1|-|-|TRBJ2-2
CASSEGIQNTGELFF
TGTGCCAGCAGTGAAGGCATTCAGAACACCGGGGAGCTGTTTTTT
>TRBV4-3|-|-|TRBJ2-7
CASSQDAGSYEQYF
TGCGCCAGCAGCCAAGATGCAGGCTCCTACGAGCAGTACTTC
>TRBV7-3|TRBD1|-|TRBJ1-6
CASSASQGAGNSPLHF
TGTGCCAGCAGCGCATCACAGGGGGCGGGTAATTCACCCCTCCACTTT
>TRBV6-2/TRBV6-3|-|few|TRBJ2-7
CASSFRDTGPYEQYF
TGTGCCAGCAGTTTCCGGGATACAGGACCCTACGAGCAGTACTTC
>TRBV6-4|-|-|TRBJ2-6
CASRTKDLTF
TGTGCCAGCAGAACCAAAGACCTGACTTTC
>TRBV2|TRBD1|-|TRBJ2-7
CASIPRGQGPYEQYF
TGTGCCAGCATCCCCCGCGGACAGGGCCCTTACGAGCAGTACTTC
>TRBV6-5|TRBD1|many|TRBJ1-6
CASRTGTGSSPLHF
TGTGCCAGCAGGACCGGGACAGGGAGCTCACCCCTCCACTTT
>TRBV5-7|TRBD2|few|TRBJ2-5
CASSLRVESGGPGETQYF
TGTGCCAGCAGCTTGCGGGTTGAGTCGGGAGGGCCGGGAGAGACCCAGTACTTC
>TRBV7-9|TRBD1|-|TRBJ1-2
CASSGRGTGGARPGVYNYGYTF
TGTGCCAGCAGCGGCCGCGGGACAGGGGGAGCCAGGCCAGGGGTGTATAACTATGGCTACACCTTC
>TRBV27|-|-|TRBJ1-2
CASSLDVGSYGYTF
TGTGCCAGCAGTTTAGACGTAGGGTCTTATGGCTACACCTTC
>TRBV5-4|TRBD2|-|TRBJ2-5
CASSLRTSGSSGETKYF
TGTGCCAGCAGCCTACGGACTAGCGGGAGTTCGGGTGAGACCAAGTACTTC
>TRBV30|-|-|TRBJ1-1
CAGTPENTEAFF
TGTGCCGGGACACCCGAGAACACTGAAGCTTTCTTT
>TRBV7-9|-|few|TRBJ2-3
CASSLTGSSYTDTQYF
TGTGCCAGCAGCTTAACCGGGTCCTCCTACACAGATACGCAGTATTTT
>TRBV7-2|TRBD2|few|TRBJ2-5
CASSLSLAGPRGVTQYF
TGTGCCAGCAGCTTATCACTAGCGGGGCCTCGGGGTGTTACCCAGTACTTC
>TRBV5-5|-|many|TRBJ1-1
CASSLMGLETGNTEAFF
TGTGCCAGCAGCTTGATGGGTCTTGAGACAGGGAACACTGAAGCTTTCTTT
>TRBV7-9|TRBD1|-|TRBJ1-6
CASTVTGDRVSPLHF
TGTGCCAGCACGGTAACCGGGGACAGGGTTTCACCCCTCCACTTT
>TRBV5-5|-|few|TRBJ2-7
CASSGGGSHYEQYF
TGTGCCAGCAGCGGGGGGGGCTCACACTACGAGCAGTACTTC
>TRBV7-9|-|-|TRBJ2-7
CASSQDWLLAPTYEQYF
TGTGCCAGCAGCCAAGATTGGTTGCTAGCGCCAACCTACGAGCAGTACTTC
>TRBV4-3|-|-|TRBJ2-7
CASSQDGRNREPYEQYF
TGCGCCAGCAGCCAAGATGGTAGGAACAGGGAGCCCTACGAGCAGTACTTC
>TRBV7-9|-|-|TRBJ1-5
CASSQVGADRPQHF
TGTGCCAGCAGCCAAGTAGGAGCGGATCGGCCCCAGCATTTT